A single sample is the source of the 11 T cell receptor beta chains below, sequenced in a study of blood T cell repertoires in COVID-19. Clones were read by immunoSEQ multiplex PCR, and TCRdb kept only the in-frame ones, dropping some. The sample shows about 250,000 clones, around nine tenths of them seen only once. Source material: peripheral blood. Source of these receptors: a man younger than 35 with active or convalescent COVID-19.

This chain uses TRBV6-5 with TRBJ1-1, with TRBD1 matching over 7 bases. The J segment lost 5 bases and the V segment lost 5 bases, leaving 8 bases of the junction unmatched. The CDR3 loop spans 14 amino acids. Germline loops: CDR1 MNHEY, CDR2 SVGAGI. This CDR3 reads CASSPTGVRTEAFF. In nucleotides, the CDR3 is TGTGCCAGCAGTCCCACAGGGGTTAGAACTGAAGCTTTCTTT.

V and J are TRBV5-1 and TRBJ1-4; 11 bases are a match to TRBD1. The CDR3 covers 17 residues. CDR1 is SGHRS and CDR2 is YFSETQ in the germline V gene. The trim removed 1 base at V and 8 bases at J, leaving 10 bases unmatched. The CDR3 spells CASSLSGQGVREEKLFF. The CDR3, as DNA: TGCGCCAGCAGCTTGTCGGGACAGGGGGTCCGAGAAGAAAAACTGTTTTTT.

V and J are TRBV30 and TRBJ2-3; TRBD2 aligns across 7 bases. The trim removed 5 bases at V and 2 bases at J, leaving 4 bases unmatched. CDR3 length: 13 amino acids. Germline CDR1 and CDR2: GTSNPN and SVGIG (reference sequence). CDR3 sequence (DNA): TGTGCCTGGTCTAGCGGTACCACAGATACGCAGTATTTT. It is translated as CAWSSGTTDTQYF.

This clone turned up a few times. The CDR3 loop reads CASSLQGLGYGYTF. The CDR3 DNA is TGTGCCAGCAGCTTACAGGGGCTTGGCTATGGCTACACCTTC. V and J are TRBV5-5 and TRBJ1-2; TRBD1 aligns across 7 bases. Germline loops: CDR1 SGHKS, CDR2 YYEKEE (reference sequence). The CDR3 consists of 14 residues. V trimming: 2 bases; J trimming: 4 bases; junction bases outside the gene matches: 5. The whole variable domain, remainder taken from reference TRBV5-5 and TRBJ1-2, is DAGVTQSPTHLIKTRGQQVTLRCSPISGHKSVSWYQQVLGQGPQFIFQYYEKEERGRGNFPDRFSARQFPNYSSELNVNALLLGDSALYLCASSLQGLGYGYTFGSGTRLTVV.

In DNA form, the CDR3 reads TGTGCCAGCAGCCCCGACAGGGGCGACGAGCAGTACTTC. Residues: CASSPDRGDEQYF. V is TRBV7-2 and J is TRBJ2-7, with 8 bases matching TRBD1. There are 13 residues in the CDR3. Germline trimming cut 5 bases from V and 5 bases from J; bases unmatched to any gene: 5. Germline CDR1 SGHTA, CDR2 FQGNSA.

The CDR3 spells CASSQAVGGLKETQYF. CDR3 DNA sequence: TGTGCCAGCAGCCAAGCGGTGGGGGGGTTGAAAGAGACCCAGTACTTC. The chain couples TRBV3-1 (or the pseudogene TRBV3-2) to TRBJ2-5, with 7 bases matching TRBD2. CDR1 and CDR2 from the germline V gene are LGHDT and YNNKEL (reference sequence). J lost 3 bases, V lost 1 base, and 8 bases had no gene match. CDR3 length: 16 residues.

The chain recombines TRBV19 with TRBJ1-1, with TRBD1 matching over 9 bases. Looked up from germline, CDR1 is LNHDA and CDR2 is SQIVND (reference sequence). This CDR3 is built from 16 residues. The V segment lost 3 bases and the J segment 1 base; nucleotides outside the gene matches: 6. The CDR3 here is CASSMRTGVGNTEAFF. The DNA of the CDR3 is TGTGCCAGTAGTATGAGGACAGGGGTTGGGAACACTGAAGCTTTCTTT.

J is TRBJ2-5 and V is TRBV28; D perhaps matches TRBD1 (5 bases). The CDR3 length is 15 residues. V dropped 3 bases and J dropped 5 bases, with 16 bases sitting between them. Germline V gene sequence: CDR1 MDHEN, CDR2 SYDVKM. In DNA, the CDR3 is TGTGCCAGCAGTTTTTTACAGGCGTCGCGGGAGACCCAGTACTTC. Translated, it gives CASSFLQASRETQYF. Full variable domain (remainder filled in from reference TRBV28 and TRBJ2-5): DVKVTQSSRYLVKRTGEKVFLECVQDMDHENMFWYRQDPGLGLRLIYFSYDVKMKEKGDIPEGYSVSREKKERFSLILESASTNQTSMYLCASSFLQASRETQYFGPGTRLLVL.

The genes are TRBV2 and TRBJ1-5, with TRBD1 matching 7 bases. Trimming at V came to 5 bases and at J to 0 bases, leaving 4 bases not matched to a gene. This CDR3 region has 15 residues. Germline values: CDR1 SNHLY, CDR2 FYNNEI. DNA for the CDR3: TGTGCCAGCAGTCAATACAGGGGTAGCAATCAGCCCCAGCATTTT. The encoded protein is CASSQYRGSNQPQHF.

The chain is built from TRBV7-8 and TRBJ2-7, with D possibly matching TRBD1 (6 bases). The germline gives CDR1 SGHVS, CDR2 FQNEAQ. The CDR3 sequence is 15 residues long. The germline V and J ends were trimmed by 0 bases and 0 bases, with 9 bases remaining between them. The CDR3 DNA reads TGTGCCAGCAGCTTAGCTACGGGACACTCCTACGAGCAGTACTTC. It translates to CASSLATGHSYEQYF.

The V and J genes are TRBV7-9 and TRBJ1-1; D is unresolved. There are 13 residues in the CDR3. Deletions cut 1 base from V and 8 bases from J, with 11 bases between. CDR1 SEHNR and CDR2 FQNEAQ come from the germline V gene (reference sequence). The CDR3 nucleotides are TGTGCCAGCAGCTTAGGTATTGGCAGGGAAGCTTTCTTT. Encoded protein: CASSLGIGREAFF. The variable domain in full, completed from reference TRBV7-9 and TRBJ1-1, reads DTGVSQNPRHKITKRGQNVTFRCDPISEHNRLYWYRQTLGQGPEFLTYFQNEAQLEKSRLLSDRFSAERPKGSFSTLEIQRTEQGDSAMYLCASSLGIGREAFFGQGTRLTVV.